This entry features one TCR beta chain sequence. The sample belongs to a study of PD-1 blockade in classical Hodgkin lymphoma. The CDR3 is 16 amino acids. Germline assignment: CDR1 SQVTM and CDR2 ANQGSEA. V gave up 5 bases and J gave up 9 bases; unmatched junction bases: 17. Each patient's relapse followed autologous stem cell transplantation, and brentuximab vedotin exposure varied. Isolation of CD4+ T cells from thawed PBMCs was performed by magnetic negative selection. Libraries were prepared by immunoSEQ multiplex PCR; TCRdb keeps only in-frame clonotypes and omits some of them. The sample contains over 30,000 clones, about 93% of which appear only once.

The specimen comprised CD4+ T cells from blood, sampled at baseline. J is TRBJ2-1 and V is TRBV29-1, with TRBD2 matching 9 bases. This clonotype originated in a human donor with classical Hodgkin lymphoma. The CDR3 region has the DNA TGCAGCGTTCGGGGGGCGAGGGCTAGCGGGATTAGTGAGCAGTTCTTC. This encodes CSVRGARASGISEQFF.